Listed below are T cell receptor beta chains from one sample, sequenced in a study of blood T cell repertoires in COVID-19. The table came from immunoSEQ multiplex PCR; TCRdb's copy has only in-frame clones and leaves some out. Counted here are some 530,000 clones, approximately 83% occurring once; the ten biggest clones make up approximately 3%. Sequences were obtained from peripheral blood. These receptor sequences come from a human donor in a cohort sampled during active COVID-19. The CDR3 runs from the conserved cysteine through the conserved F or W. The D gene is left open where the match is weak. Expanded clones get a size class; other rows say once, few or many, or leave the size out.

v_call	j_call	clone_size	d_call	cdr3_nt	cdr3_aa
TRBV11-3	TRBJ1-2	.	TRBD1	TGTGCCAGCAGCTTAGGACAGGGGGCATGGGGCTACACCTTC	CASSLGQGAWGYTF
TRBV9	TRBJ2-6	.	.	TGTGCCAGCAGCTCCAGTGGGACATCCAAATCTGGGGCCAACGTCCTGACTTTC	CASSSSGTSKSGANVLTF
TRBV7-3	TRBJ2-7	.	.	TGTGCCAGCAGCTTAACTAGGGCAGGGGTAGGAGAGCAGTACTTC	CASSLTRAGVGEQYF
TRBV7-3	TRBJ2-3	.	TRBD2	TGTGCCAGCAGCTTAGGACTAGCGGGAGTTCAAGATACGCAGTATTTT	CASSLGLAGVQDTQYF
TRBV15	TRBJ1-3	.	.	TGTGCCACCAGCAGAGGGCCGGCAGGTACCTTCTCTGGAAACACCATATATTTT	CATSRGPAGTFSGNTIYF
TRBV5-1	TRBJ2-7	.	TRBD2	TGCGCCAGCAGCTTTAGGACTAGCGGGAGGGCCAAGTACTACGAGCAGTACTTC	CASSFRTSGRAKYYEQYF
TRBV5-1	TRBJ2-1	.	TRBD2	TGCGCCAGCAGCTTATTTGCTAGCGGGGAGAATGAGCAGTTCTTC	CASSLFASGENEQFF
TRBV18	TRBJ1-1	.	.	TGTGCCAGCTCACCCGGACAGATACAGAACACTGAAGCTTTCTTT	CASSPGQIQNTEAFF
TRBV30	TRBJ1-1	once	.	TGTGCCTGGAGTGTACGGGATGAAGCTTTCTTT	CAWSVRDEAFF
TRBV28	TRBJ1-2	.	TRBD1	TGTGCCAGCACCAGCCCAGGGGGCTCAAACTATGGCTACACCTTC	CASTSPGGSNYGYTF
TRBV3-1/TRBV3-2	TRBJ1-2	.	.	TGTGCCAGCAGCCCTGTTTTGGGAGAGGGTGAAGGCTACACCTTC	CASSPVLGEGEGYTF
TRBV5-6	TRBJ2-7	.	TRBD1	TGTGCCAGCAGCCGGGACAGAGTCTACGAGCAGTACTTC	CASSRDRVYEQYF
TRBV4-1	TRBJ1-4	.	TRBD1	TGCGCCAGCAGCCACACTGGATCGGGACAGGTTAATGAAAAACTGTTTTTT	CASSHTGSGQVNEKLFF
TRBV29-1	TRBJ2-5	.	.	TGCAGCGTTGATTGGGCCAGGACCCAGTACTTC	CSVDWARTQYF
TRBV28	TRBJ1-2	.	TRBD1	TGTGCCATCCGGGGCTGGGGGACAGGGGGCCAAGGAGGCTACACCTTC	CAIRGWGTGGQGGYTF
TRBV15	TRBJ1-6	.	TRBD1	TGTGCCACCAGCAGAGAGACAGGGGTGGGATCACCCCTCCACTTT	CATSRETGVGSPLHF
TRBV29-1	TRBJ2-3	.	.	TGCGTCGGAGGGCTTAGCACAGATACGCAGTATTTT	CVGGLSTDTQYF
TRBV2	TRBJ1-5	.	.	TGTGCCAGCAGTAGGAGTCGAGGTAGCGATCAGCCCCAGCATTTT	CASSRSRGSDQPQHF